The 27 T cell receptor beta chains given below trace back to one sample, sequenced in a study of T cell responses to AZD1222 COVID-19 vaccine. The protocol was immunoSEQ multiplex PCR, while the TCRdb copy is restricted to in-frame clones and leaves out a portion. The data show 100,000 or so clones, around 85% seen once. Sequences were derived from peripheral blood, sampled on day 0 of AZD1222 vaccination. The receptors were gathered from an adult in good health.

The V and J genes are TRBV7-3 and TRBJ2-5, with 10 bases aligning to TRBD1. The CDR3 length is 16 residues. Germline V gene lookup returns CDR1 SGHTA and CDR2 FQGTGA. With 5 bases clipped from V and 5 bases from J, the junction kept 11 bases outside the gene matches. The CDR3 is CASSPTGTGVRETQYF. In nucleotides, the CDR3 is TGTGCCAGCAGCCCCACCGGGACAGGGGTGAGGGAGACCCAGTACTTC. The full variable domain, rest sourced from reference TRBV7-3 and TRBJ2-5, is GAGVSQTPSNKVTEKGKYVELRCDPISGHTALYWYRQSLGQGPEFLIYFQGTGAADDSGLPNDRFFAVRPEGSVSTLKIQRTERGDSAVYLCASSPTGTGVRETQYFGPGTRLLVL.

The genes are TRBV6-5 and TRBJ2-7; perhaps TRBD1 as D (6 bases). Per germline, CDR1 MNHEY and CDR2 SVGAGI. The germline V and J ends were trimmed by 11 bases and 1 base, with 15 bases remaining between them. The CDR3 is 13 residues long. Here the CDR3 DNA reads TGTGCCGGCCAAAGAACAGGGTCCTACGAGCAGTACTTC. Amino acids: CAGQRTGSYEQYF.

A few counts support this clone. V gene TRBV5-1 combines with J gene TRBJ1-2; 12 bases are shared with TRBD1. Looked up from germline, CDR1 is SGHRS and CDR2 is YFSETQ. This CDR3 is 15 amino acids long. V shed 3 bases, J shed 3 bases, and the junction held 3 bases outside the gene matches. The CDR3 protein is CASSSRDRGHYGYTF. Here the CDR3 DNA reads TGCGCCAGCAGCTCCCGGGACAGGGGGCACTATGGCTACACCTTC.

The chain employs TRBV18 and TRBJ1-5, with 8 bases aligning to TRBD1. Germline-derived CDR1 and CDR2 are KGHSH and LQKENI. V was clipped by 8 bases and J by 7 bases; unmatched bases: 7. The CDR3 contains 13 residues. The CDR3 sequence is CASTEGQEQPQHF. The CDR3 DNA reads TGTGCCAGCACAGAGGGACAGGAACAGCCCCAGCATTTT.

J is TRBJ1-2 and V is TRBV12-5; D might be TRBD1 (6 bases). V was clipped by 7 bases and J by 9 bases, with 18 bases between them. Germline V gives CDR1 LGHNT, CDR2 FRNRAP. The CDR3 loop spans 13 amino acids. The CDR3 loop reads CASAQDGGPSYTF. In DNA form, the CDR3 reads TGTGCTAGTGCCCAAGACGGGGGGCCAAGCTACACCTTC.

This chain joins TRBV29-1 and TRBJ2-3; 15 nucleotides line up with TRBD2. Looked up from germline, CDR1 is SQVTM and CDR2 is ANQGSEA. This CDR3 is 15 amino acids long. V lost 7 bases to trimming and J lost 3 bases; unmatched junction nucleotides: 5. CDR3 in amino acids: CSAAGTSGGTDTQYF. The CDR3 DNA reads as TGCAGCGCTGCCGGGACTAGCGGGGGGACAGATACGCAGTATTTT.

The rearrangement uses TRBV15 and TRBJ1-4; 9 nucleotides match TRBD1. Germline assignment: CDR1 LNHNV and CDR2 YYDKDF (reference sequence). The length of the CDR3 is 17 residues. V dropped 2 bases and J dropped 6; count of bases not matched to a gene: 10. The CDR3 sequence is CATSRSTQGQGYEKLFF. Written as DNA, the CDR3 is TGTGCCACCAGCAGAAGTACCCAGGGACAGGGTTATGAAAAACTGTTTTTT.

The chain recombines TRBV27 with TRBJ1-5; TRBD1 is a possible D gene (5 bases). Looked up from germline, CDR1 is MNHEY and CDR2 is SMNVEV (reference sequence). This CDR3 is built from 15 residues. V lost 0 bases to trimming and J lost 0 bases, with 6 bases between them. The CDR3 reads CASSLSGASNQPQHF. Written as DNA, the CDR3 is TGTGCCAGCAGTTTATCCGGGGCTAGCAATCAGCCCCAGCATTTT.

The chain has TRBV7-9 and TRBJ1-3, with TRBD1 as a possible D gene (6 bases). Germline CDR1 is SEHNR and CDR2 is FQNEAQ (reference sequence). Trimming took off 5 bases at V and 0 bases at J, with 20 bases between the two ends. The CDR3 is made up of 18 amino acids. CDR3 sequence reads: CASSLSSGTPNSGNTIYF. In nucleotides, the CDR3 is TGTGCCAGCAGCCTTTCCTCCGGGACACCTAACTCTGGAAACACCATATATTTT. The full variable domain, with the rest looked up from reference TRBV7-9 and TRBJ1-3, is DTGVSQNPRHKITKRGQNVTFRCDPISEHNRLYWYRQTLGQGPEFLTYFQNEAQLEKSRLLSDRFSAERPKGSFSTLEIQRTEQGDSAMYLCASSLSSGTPNSGNTIYFGEGSWLTVV.

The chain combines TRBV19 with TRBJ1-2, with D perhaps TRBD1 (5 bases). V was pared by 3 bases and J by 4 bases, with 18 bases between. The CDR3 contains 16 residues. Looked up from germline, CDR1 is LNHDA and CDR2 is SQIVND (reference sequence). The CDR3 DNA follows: TGTGCCAGTAGTATTTCGATTGCCACCGGGACCTATGGCTACACCTTC. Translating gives CASSISIATGTYGYTF.

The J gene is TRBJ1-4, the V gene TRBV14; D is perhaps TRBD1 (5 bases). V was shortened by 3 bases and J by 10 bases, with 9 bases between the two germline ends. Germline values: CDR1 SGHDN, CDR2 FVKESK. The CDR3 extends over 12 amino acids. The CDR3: CASSQQGGKLFF. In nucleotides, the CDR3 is TGTGCCAGCAGCCAGCAGGGAGGAAAACTGTTTTTT.

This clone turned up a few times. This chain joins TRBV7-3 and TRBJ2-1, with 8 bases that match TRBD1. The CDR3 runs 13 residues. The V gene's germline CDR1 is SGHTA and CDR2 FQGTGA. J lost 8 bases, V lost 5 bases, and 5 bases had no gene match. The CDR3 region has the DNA TGTGCCAGCAGCATCGACAGGGGCTATGAGCAGTTCTTC. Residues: CASSIDRGYEQFF.

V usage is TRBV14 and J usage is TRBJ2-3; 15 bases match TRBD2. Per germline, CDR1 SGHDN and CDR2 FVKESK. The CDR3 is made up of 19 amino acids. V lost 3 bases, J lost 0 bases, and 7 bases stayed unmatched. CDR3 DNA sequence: TGTGCCAGCAGCCACCTCGGGACTAGCGGGAGGTACAGCACAGATACGCAGTATTTT. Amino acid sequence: CASSHLGTSGRYSTDTQYF.

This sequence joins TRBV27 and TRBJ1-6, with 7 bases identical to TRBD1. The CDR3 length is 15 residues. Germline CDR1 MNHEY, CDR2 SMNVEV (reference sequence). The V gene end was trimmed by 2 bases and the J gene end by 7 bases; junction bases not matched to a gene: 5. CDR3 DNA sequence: TGTGCCAGCAGTTTAAGACAGGGAATGAATTCACCCCTCCACTTT. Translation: CASSLRQGMNSPLHF.

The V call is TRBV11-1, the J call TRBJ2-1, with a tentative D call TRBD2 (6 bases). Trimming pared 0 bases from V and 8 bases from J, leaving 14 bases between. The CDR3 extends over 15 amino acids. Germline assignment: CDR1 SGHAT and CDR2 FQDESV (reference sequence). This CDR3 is CASSLAAGSRDEQFF. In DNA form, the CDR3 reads TGTGCCAGCAGCTTAGCGGCGGGGAGCCGGGATGAGCAGTTCTTC.

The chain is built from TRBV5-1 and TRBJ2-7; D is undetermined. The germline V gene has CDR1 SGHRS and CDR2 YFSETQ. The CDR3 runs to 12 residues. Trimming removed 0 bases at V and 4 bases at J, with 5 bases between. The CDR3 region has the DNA TGCGCCAGCAGCTTGGATGTGTACGAGCAGTACTTC. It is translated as CASSLDVYEQYF. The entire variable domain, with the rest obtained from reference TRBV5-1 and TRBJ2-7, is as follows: KAGVTQTPRYLIKTRGQQVTLSCSPISGHRSVSWYQQTPGQGLQFLFEYFSETQRNKGNFPGRFSGRQFSNSRSEMNVSTLELGDSALYLCASSLDVYEQYFGPGTRLTVT.

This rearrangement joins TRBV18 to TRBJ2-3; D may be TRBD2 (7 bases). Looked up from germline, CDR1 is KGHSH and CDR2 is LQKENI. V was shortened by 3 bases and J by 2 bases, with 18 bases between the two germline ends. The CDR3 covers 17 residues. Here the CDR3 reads CASSPAGASPITDTQYF. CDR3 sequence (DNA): TGTGCCAGCTCACCCGCGGGGGCCTCTCCAATCACAGATACGCAGTATTTT.

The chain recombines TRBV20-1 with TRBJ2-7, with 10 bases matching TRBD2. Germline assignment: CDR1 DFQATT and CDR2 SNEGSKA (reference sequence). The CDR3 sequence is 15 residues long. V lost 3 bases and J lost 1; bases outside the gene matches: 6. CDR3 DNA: TGCAGTGCTAGTCATCCGGGACTAGCGTCCTACGAGCAGTACTTC. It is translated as CSASHPGLASYEQYF.

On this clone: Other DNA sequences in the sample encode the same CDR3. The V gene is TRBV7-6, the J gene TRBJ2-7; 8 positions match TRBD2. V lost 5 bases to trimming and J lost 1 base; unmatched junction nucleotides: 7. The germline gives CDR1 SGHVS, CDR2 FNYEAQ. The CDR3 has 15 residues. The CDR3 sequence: CASSPRLAGSYEQYF. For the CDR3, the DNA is TGTGCCAGCAGCCCTCGGTTAGCGGGGTCCTACGAGCAGTACTTC. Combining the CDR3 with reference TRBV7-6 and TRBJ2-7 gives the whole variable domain GAGVSQSPRYKVTKRGQDVALRCDPISGHVSLYWYRQALGQGPEFLTYFNYEAQQDKSGLPNDRFSAERPEGSISTLTIQRTEQRDSAMYRCASSPRLAGSYEQYFGPGTRLTVT.

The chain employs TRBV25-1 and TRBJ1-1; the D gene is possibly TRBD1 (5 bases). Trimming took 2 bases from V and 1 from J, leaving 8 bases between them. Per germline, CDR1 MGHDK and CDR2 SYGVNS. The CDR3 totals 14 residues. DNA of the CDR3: TGTGCCAGCAGTGAACATGGGGCGAACACTGAAGCTTTCTTT. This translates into CASSEHGANTEAFF.

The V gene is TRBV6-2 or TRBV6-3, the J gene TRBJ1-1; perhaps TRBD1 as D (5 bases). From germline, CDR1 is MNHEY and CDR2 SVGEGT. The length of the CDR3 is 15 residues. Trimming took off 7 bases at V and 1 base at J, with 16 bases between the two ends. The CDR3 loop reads CASTPWGRKNTEAFF. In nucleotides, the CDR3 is TGTGCCAGCACCCCCTGGGGCAGGAAGAACACTGAAGCTTTCTTT.

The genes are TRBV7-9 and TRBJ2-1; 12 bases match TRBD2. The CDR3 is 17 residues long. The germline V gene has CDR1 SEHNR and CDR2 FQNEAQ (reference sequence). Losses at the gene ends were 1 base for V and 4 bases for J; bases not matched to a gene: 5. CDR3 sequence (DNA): TGTGCCAGCAGCTTAGGGGAGGGACTAGCGGGTTACAATGAGCAGTTCTTC. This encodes CASSLGEGLAGYNEQFF. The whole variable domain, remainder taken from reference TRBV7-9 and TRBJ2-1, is DTGVSQNPRHKITKRGQNVTFRCDPISEHNRLYWYRQTLGQGPEFLTYFQNEAQLEKSRLLSDRFSAERPKGSFSTLEIQRTEQGDSAMYLCASSLGEGLAGYNEQFFGPGTRLTVL.

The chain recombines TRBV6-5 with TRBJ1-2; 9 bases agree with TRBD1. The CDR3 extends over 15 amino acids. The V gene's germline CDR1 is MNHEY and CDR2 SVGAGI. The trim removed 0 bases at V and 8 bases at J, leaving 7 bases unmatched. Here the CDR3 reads CASSYSTGTGFGYTF. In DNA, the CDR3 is TGTGCCAGCAGTTACTCGACCGGGACAGGGTTCGGCTACACCTTC.

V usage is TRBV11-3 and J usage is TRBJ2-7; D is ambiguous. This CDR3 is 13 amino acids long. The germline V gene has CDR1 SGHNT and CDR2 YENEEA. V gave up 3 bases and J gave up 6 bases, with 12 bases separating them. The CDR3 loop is CASSFGRRGEQYF. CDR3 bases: TGTGCCAGCAGCTTTGGACGGCGCGGCGAGCAGTACTTC.

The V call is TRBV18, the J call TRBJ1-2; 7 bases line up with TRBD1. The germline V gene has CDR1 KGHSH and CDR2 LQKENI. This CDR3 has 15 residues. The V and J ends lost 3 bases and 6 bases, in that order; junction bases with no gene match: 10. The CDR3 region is CASSPRQGVAHGYTF. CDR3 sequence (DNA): TGTGCCAGCTCACCCAGACAGGGAGTGGCGCATGGCTACACCTTC.

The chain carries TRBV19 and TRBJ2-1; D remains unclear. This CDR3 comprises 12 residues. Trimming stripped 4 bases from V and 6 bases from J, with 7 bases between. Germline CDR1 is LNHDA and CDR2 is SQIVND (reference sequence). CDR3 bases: TGTGCCAGTAGTAATCGATTCAATGAGCAGTTCTTC. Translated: CASSNRFNEQFF.

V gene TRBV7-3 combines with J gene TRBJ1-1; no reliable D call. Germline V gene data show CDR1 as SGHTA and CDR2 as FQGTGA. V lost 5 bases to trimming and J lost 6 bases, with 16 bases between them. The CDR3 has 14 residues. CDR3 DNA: TGTGCCAGCAGCCCCACGGGCCCCCAGGCTGAAGCTTTCTTT. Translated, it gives CASSPTGPQAEAFF.